The T cell receptor beta chain described here comes from a study of T cell repertoires in cytomegalovirus infection. Looking at the study overall: Signatures in public TCR beta sequences pointed to both CMV infection and matching HLA type.

Ten or more counts support this clonotype. Its specificity is not known. There are 15 residues in the CDR3. Looked up from germline, CDR1 is SGHAT and CDR2 is FQNNGV. V lost 0 bases to trimming and J lost 0 bases, with 6 bases between them. Notes on the study in general: The response measured ex vivo was dominated by TCR beta clonotypes (HLA-C-restricted and CMV-specific).

TCRdb passed the reads through MiXCR, listing each CDR3 protein once. The sample includes 450,000 to 550,000 distinct CDR3 sequences, 15% to 20% seen only once; the top ten take 20% to 30%. V and J are TRBV11-2 and TRBJ1-5, with D tentatively TRBD1 (5 bases). The sequence was obtained from a human donor in good health (CMV status not recorded). Some clones in this sample may be carry-over from other donors' samples. The sample was CD8+ T cells from PBMCs. The DNA for the CDR3 is TGTGCCAGCAGCTTAGAAGGGGATAGCAATCAGCCCCAGCATTTT. Translated: CASSLEGDSNQPQHF.